A selection of T cell receptor beta chains follows, all from one sample in a study of monozygotic twins with inflammatory bowel disease. Following a re-call of the 5' RACE reads, TCRdb has one entry per CDR3 protein and lacks DNA. The repertoire table contains fewer than 110,000 distinct CDR3 sequences. The specimen was blood. These receptors all stem from a human donor with ulcerative colitis or Crohn's disease, or a healthy co-twin of an affected twin (not recorded which). CDR3s include the opening cysteine and the closing phenylalanine or tryptophan.

TRBJ2-5 TRBV25-1 CASSGDRRVQETQYF
TRBJ1-4 TRBV25-1 CASSESTGVFGNEKLFF
TRBJ2-5 TRBV4-3 CASSQEWRGVEETQYF
TRBJ2-1 TRBV7-9 CASSLLGRYNEQFF
TRBJ2-1 TRBV9 CASSRGGGTSGRAIFF
TRBJ2-3 TRBV27 CASSESNTQYF
TRBJ1-6 TRBV4-1 CASSHPGGGLGSPLHF
TRBJ2-5 TRBV5-1 CASSYGVGLGKETQYF
TRBJ1-1 TRBV28 CASSPGQIMNTEAFF
TRBJ2-3 TRBV7-2 CASSRGYTDTQYF
TRBJ2-7 TRBV4-2 CASSQGGGSYEQYF
TRBJ2-5 TRBV5-5 CASSQSGPQETQYF
TRBJ1-1 TRBV14 CASSQGVARGTEAFF
TRBJ2-3 TRBV24-1 CATSDFWLAGGSDTQYF
TRBJ2-5 TRBV20-1 CSARGDTKETQYF
TRBJ2-1 TRBV20-1 CSADWDGSNEQFF
TRBJ2-7 TRBV3-1 CASSLEGGVYEQYF
TRBJ2-7 TRBV28 CASRLGTGSYEQYF
TRBJ2-1 TRBV12-3/TRBV12-4 CASSLIRGQGHYNEQFF
TRBJ2-1 TRBV7-2 CASSLAPSESSYNEQFF
TRBJ1-4 TRBV15 CATSRAGLYEKLFF
TRBJ2-1 TRBV18 CASSPRTDFSEQFF
TRBJ1-6 TRBV12-3/TRBV12-4 CASSYGSYNSPLHF
TRBJ2-5 TRBV5-1 CASSQGGYQETQHF
TRBJ2-2 TRBV4-3 CASSQQGTGELFF